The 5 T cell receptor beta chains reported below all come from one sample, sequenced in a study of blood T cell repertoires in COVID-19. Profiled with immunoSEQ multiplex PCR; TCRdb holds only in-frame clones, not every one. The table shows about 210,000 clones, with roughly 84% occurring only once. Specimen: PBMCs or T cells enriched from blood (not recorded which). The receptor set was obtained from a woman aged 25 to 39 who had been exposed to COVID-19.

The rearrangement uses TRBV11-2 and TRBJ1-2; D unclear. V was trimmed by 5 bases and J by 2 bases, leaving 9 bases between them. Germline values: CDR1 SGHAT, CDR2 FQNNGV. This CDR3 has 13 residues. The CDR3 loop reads CASSNSLNYGYTF. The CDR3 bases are TGTGCCAGCAGCAACAGCTTAAACTATGGCTACACCTTC.

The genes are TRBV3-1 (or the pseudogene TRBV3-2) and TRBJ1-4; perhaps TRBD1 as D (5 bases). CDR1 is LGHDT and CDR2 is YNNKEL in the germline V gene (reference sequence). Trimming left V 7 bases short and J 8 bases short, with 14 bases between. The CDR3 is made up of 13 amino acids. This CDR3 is CASMEGNQEKLFF. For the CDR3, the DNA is TGTGCCAGCATGGAGGGGAATCAGGAAAAACTGTTTTTT.

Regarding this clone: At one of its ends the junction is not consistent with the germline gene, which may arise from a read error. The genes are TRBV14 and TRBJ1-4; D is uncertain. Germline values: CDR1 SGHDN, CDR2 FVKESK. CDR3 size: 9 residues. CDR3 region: CATNEKLFF. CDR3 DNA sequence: TGCGCAACTAATGAAAAACTGTTTTTT. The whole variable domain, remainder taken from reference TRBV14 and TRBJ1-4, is EAGVTQFPSHSVIEKGQTVTLRCDPISGHDNLYWYRRVMGKEIKFLLHFVKESKQDESGMPNNRFLAERTGGTYSTLKVQPAELEDSGVYFCATNEKLFFGSGTQLSVL.

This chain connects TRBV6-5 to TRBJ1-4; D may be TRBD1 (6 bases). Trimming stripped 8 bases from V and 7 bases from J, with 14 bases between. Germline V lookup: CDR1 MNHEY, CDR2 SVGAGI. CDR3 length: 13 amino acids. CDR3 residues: CASEGAGVEKLFF. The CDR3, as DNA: TGTGCCAGCGAAGGGGCAGGGGTTGAAAAACTGTTTTTT.

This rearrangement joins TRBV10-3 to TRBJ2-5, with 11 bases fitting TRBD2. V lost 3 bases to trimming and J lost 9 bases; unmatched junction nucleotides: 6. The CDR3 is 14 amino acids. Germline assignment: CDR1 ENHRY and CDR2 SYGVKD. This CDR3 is CAISEGTSGLPQYF. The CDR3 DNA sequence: TGTGCCATCAGTGAAGGGACTAGCGGCCTTCCCCAGTACTTC.